The 10 T cell receptor beta chains in this list originate from one sample, sequenced in a study of blood T cell repertoires in COVID-19. Profiling relied on immunoSEQ multiplex PCR, and the TCRdb table lists in-frame clones only, not all of them. The repertoire includes roughly 100,000 clones, around 92% of them detected once, and around 4.4% sits in the top ten. Material: peripheral blood. The source is a man between 18 and 35 years old with acute or convalescent COVID-19.

The chain recombines TRBV9 with TRBJ1-1; 8 bases are shared with TRBD1. CDR1 is SGDLS, CDR2 YYNGEE, per germline. CDR3 length: 17 residues. V dropped 3 bases and J dropped 1; count of bases not matched to a gene: 11. CDR3 bases: TGTGCCAGCAGCGCTAGACAGGGGTGGGGGGAGAACACTGAAGCTTTCTTT. Translation: CASSARQGWGENTEAFF.

There are a few counts of this clone. This chain joins TRBV12-3 or TRBV12-4 and TRBJ2-7; 7 nucleotides align to TRBD1. J lost 1 base, V lost 7 bases, and 4 bases had no gene match. The CDR3 loop spans 13 amino acids. The CDR3 nucleotides read TGTGCCAGCACCTCGGACAGGTCCTACGAGCAGTACTTC. Translating it yields CASTSDRSYEQYF.

The J gene is TRBJ1-4, the V gene TRBV5-6; D is possibly TRBD1 (6 bases). Trimming took off 1 base at V and 4 bases at J, with 11 bases between the two ends. Germline V CDR1 and CDR2: SGHDT, YYEEEE. The CDR3 is 15 residues long. This CDR3 reads CASSLRSGVNEKLFF. In DNA form, the CDR3 reads TGTGCCAGCAGCTTGCGGTCAGGGGTTAATGAAAAACTGTTTTTT.

The J gene is TRBJ1-5, the V gene TRBV14, with D perhaps TRBD1 (5 bases). Trimming removed 8 bases from V and 7 bases from J, with 12 bases in between. Per the germline V gene, CDR1 is SGHDN and CDR2 is FVKESK. The CDR3 extends over 12 amino acids. As DNA, the CDR3 is TGTGCCAGCTCCATGGGGGGACAGCCCCAGCATTTT. Translated, it gives CASSMGGQPQHF.

This CDR3 reads CASSTGTGFSDTQYF. The CDR3 coding sequence is TGTGCCAGCAGCACCGGGACAGGGTTTTCAGATACGCAGTATTTT. V usage is TRBV5-6 and J usage is TRBJ2-3; TRBD1 aligns across 9 bases. The CDR3 is made up of 15 amino acids. The junction had 7 bases not matched to a gene; V was cut back by 4 bases and J by 4 bases. Germline loops: CDR1 SGHDT, CDR2 YYEEEE.

V and J are TRBV18 and TRBJ2-3; a weak D match, TRBD1 (6 bases). Trimming took off 6 bases at V and 0 bases at J, with 10 bases between the two ends. CDR1 is KGHSH and CDR2 is LQKENI in the germline V gene. CDR3 length: 14 residues. CDR3 sequence reads: CASSQQGSTDTQYF. CDR3 coding DNA: TGTGCCAGCTCGCAACAGGGCAGCACAGATACGCAGTATTTT.

The chain carries TRBV29-1 and TRBJ1-4; the match to TRBD1 covers 7 bases. Germline trimming cut 6 bases from V and 2 bases from J; bases unmatched to any gene: 3. Germline loops: CDR1 SQVTM, CDR2 ANQGSEA. The CDR3 runs 13 residues. The CDR3 protein is CSVTGITNEKLFF. In DNA form, the CDR3 reads TGCAGCGTGACAGGGATCACTAATGAAAAACTGTTTTTT.

The V call is TRBV19, the J call TRBJ1-2; the D gene is possibly TRBD1 (5 bases). The CDR3 extends over 15 amino acids. CDR1 LNHDA and CDR2 SQIVND come from the germline V gene (reference sequence). Trimming pared 3 bases from V and 3 bases from J, leaving 14 bases between. DNA for the CDR3: TGTGCCAGTAGTATCCCCGGGGGGGACCACTATGGCTACACCTTC. This codes for CASSIPGGDHYGYTF.

The chain has TRBV7-9 and TRBJ2-6; D is possibly TRBD1 (6 bases). The CDR3 sequence is 18 residues long. CDR1 and CDR2 from the germline V gene are SEHNR and FQNEAQ (reference sequence). Trimming removed 1 base from V and 0 bases from J, with 13 bases in between. The CDR3 DNA follows: TGTGCCAGCAGCTTAGTCAGGGGCCCGTCCTCTGGGGCCAACGTCCTGACTTTC. Its translation: CASSLVRGPSSGANVLTF.

The rearrangement links TRBV6-1 to TRBJ1-5; D ambiguous. The CDR3 is 18 residues long. Per germline, CDR1 MNHNS and CDR2 SASEGT. V lost 1 base and J 2 bases, leaving 18 bases between the germline ends. The CDR3 spells CASSEEPPRFIRNQPQHF. Here the CDR3 DNA reads TGTGCCAGCAGTGAAGAGCCCCCCAGGTTTATCCGCAATCAGCCCCAGCATTTT.